Below are 21 T cell receptor beta chains sequenced from a single sample in a study of PD-1 blockade in classical Hodgkin lymphoma. Clones were read by immunoSEQ multiplex PCR, and TCRdb kept only the in-frame ones, dropping some. This sample has 20,000 or so clones, with about four fifths found just once. In every patient, relapse followed autologous stem cell transplantation, while exposure to brentuximab vedotin differed. The material sequenced was peripheral blood mononuclear cells (PBMCs), taken at baseline. These receptors all come from a human donor with classical Hodgkin lymphoma.

The rearrangement uses TRBV28 and TRBJ2-7; D is unclear. Deletions cut 8 bases from V and 4 bases from J, with 18 bases between. CDR1 and CDR2 from the germline V gene are MDHEN and SYDVKM. The CDR3 contains 14 residues. In DNA, the CDR3 is TGTGCCAGCGGTTCAGGCTTTCAAGGGTACGAGCAGTACTTC. Translated, it gives CASGSGFQGYEQYF.

The J gene is TRBJ1-2, the V gene TRBV27, with D perhaps TRBD1 (5 bases). CDR3 size: 14 residues. The ends were cut back, 6 bases at V and 0 bases at J, with 11 bases in the middle. The germline CDR1 and CDR2 sequences are MNHEY and SMNVEV (reference sequence). The CDR3 coding sequence is TGTGCCAGCAGCCGGACATCCGCTAACTATGGCTACACCTTC. It is translated as CASSRTSANYGYTF.

The V and J genes are TRBV6-4 and TRBJ2-2; D uncertain. Germline CDR1 and CDR2: MRHNA and SNTAGT. V lost 4 bases to trimming and J lost 4 bases, with 7 bases between them. The CDR3 is 13 residues long. The CDR3 DNA follows: TGTGCCAGCAGTGGGTCTTCCACCGGGGAGCTGTTTTTT. Protein product: CASSGSSTGELFF.

V is TRBV20-1 and J is TRBJ2-7; D is perhaps TRBD1 (6 bases). The CDR3 has 11 residues. Trimming removed 6 bases at V and 3 bases at J, with 9 bases between. Germline V gene lookup returns CDR1 DFQATT and CDR2 SNEGSKA (reference sequence). The CDR3 DNA follows: TGCAGTGCCACAGGGAACTACGAGCAGTACTTC. As protein: CSATGNYEQYF.

The V call is TRBV28, the J call TRBJ1-4, with D unclear. There are 15 residues in the CDR3. The germline V and J ends were trimmed by 4 bases and 5 bases, with 14 bases remaining between them. Germline CDR1 reads MDHEN; CDR2 reads SYDVKM. CDR3 sequence (DNA): TGTGCCAGCAGTTCAAAGGGCGAACCGAATGAAAAACTGTTTTTT. This translates into CASSSKGEPNEKLFF.

By its share, this clone is medium-sized. This chain links TRBV4-2 with TRBJ1-4; 8 bases are shared with TRBD1. Germline V gives CDR1 LGHNA, CDR2 YNFKEQ. The CDR3 sequence is 15 residues long. The junction had 9 bases not matched to a gene; V was cut back by 5 bases and J by 7 bases. In nucleotides, the CDR3 is TGTGCCAGCAGCTTACAGGGGGGTGGGAGTGAAAAACTGTTTTTT. Residues: CASSLQGGGSEKLFF.

This clone occurred once. The chain recombines TRBV19 with TRBJ2-1; weak D call: TRBD1 (8 bases). V lost 2 bases, J lost 8 bases, and 25 bases lay in between. The CDR3 runs to 18 residues. CDR1 LNHDA and CDR2 SQIVND come from the germline V gene (reference sequence). CDR3 sequence (DNA): TGTGCCAGTAGTATATCCAACGGACAGGGAGGGGTCCCAGATGAGCAGTTCTTC. Translated: CASSISNGQGGVPDEQFF. The full variable domain, with the rest looked up from reference TRBV19 and TRBJ2-1, is DGGITQSPKYLFRKEGQNVTLSCEQNLNHDAMYWYRQDPGQGLRLIYYSQIVNDFQKGDIAEGYSVSREKKESFPLTVTSAQKNPTAFYLCASSISNGQGGVPDEQFFGPGTRLTVL.

Only one count was recorded for this clone. The chain carries TRBV27 and TRBJ2-3; 10 nucleotides match TRBD1. The CDR3 length is 17 residues. The germline V gene has CDR1 MNHEY and CDR2 SMNVEV (reference sequence). Trimming at V came to 7 bases and at J to 4 bases, leaving 14 bases not matched to a gene. CDR3 nucleotides: TGTGCCAGCACCGAAATCCCGGGGGACAGGGGCCCAGATACGCAGTATTTT. Its translation: CASTEIPGDRGPDTQYF.

This clone was recorded once. The rearrangement links TRBV2 to TRBJ1-4; TRBD1 matches at 12 bases. Per germline, CDR1 SNHLY and CDR2 FYNNEI. The CDR3 runs 16 residues. The V gene end was trimmed by 3 bases and the J gene end by 6 bases; junction bases not matched to a gene: 5. The CDR3 loop is CASSDRDRGLYEKLFF. The CDR3 DNA sequence: TGTGCCAGCAGTGACAGGGACAGGGGGCTTTATGAAAAACTGTTTTTT.

The CDR3 DNA sequence: TGTGCCAGCAGCCGGACAGGGAGTATCTACTATGGCTACACCTTC. This codes for CASSRTGSIYYGYTF. V and J are TRBV28 and TRBJ1-2; 8 nucleotides match TRBD1. Per the germline V gene, CDR1 is MDHEN and CDR2 is SYDVKM. V shed 6 bases, J shed 3 bases, and the junction held 9 bases outside the gene matches. The CDR3 runs 15 residues.

The gene calls are TRBV5-4 and TRBJ2-7, with D unresolved. CDR1 is SGHNT, CDR2 YYREEE, per germline (reference sequence). V was pared by 0 bases and J by 0 bases, with 7 bases between. The CDR3 is 14 amino acids. The CDR3 sequence: CASSLVGASYEQYF. In nucleotides, the CDR3 is TGTGCCAGCAGCTTGGTCGGCGCCTCCTACGAGCAGTACTTC.

The chain is built from TRBV19 and TRBJ2-5, with a weak D call TRBD1 (6 bases). CDR1 is LNHDA and CDR2 is SQIVND in the germline V gene (reference sequence). V lost 5 bases and J 2 bases, leaving 9 bases between the germline ends. The length of the CDR3 is 13 residues. The CDR3 spells CASSYDRQETQYF. CDR3 sequence (DNA): TGTGCCAGTAGTTACGACAGGCAAGAGACCCAGTACTTC.

In nucleotides, the CDR3 is TGTGCCTGGAGCCCTCCCCGGGTCCTCTGGAACTATGGCTACACCTTC. Protein product: CAWSPPRVLWNYGYTF. The chain uses TRBV30 and TRBJ1-2; D is undetermined. Germline loops: CDR1 GTSNPN, CDR2 SVGIG (reference sequence). This CDR3 contains 16 residues. V was cut by 3 bases and J by 2 bases, with 19 bases left in between.

The gene calls are TRBV5-1 and TRBJ1-6; TRBD1 matches at 7 bases. J lost 7 bases, V lost 5 bases, and 9 bases had no gene match. The CDR3 is made up of 15 amino acids. Germline V gene sequence: CDR1 SGHRS, CDR2 YFSETQ. The CDR3 DNA reads TGCGCCAGCAGAAAGGGGGCGCCATTCAATTCACCCCTCCACTTT. This sequence encodes CASRKGAPFNSPLHF.

V gene TRBV11-2 combines with J gene TRBJ2-2; D remains ambiguous. V lost 6 bases and J lost 5, with 16 bases in between. The CDR3 consists of 15 residues. Germline V gene sequence: CDR1 SGHAT, CDR2 FQNNGV. The CDR3 DNA follows: TGTGCCAGCAGGCCAGACCGACGTCCTACCGGGGAGCTGTTTTTT. It specifies CASRPDRRPTGELFF.

This chain joins TRBV9 and TRBJ1-1; D is ambiguous. Trimming took 5 bases from V and 1 from J, leaving 15 bases between them. CDR3 size: 15 residues. Germline V lookup: CDR1 SGDLS, CDR2 YYNGEE. CDR3: CASRPPPMGNTEAFF. The DNA for the CDR3 is TGTGCCAGCAGACCACCCCCTATGGGGAACACTGAAGCTTTCTTT. Together with reference TRBV9 and TRBJ1-1, the CDR3 gives the full variable domain: DSGVTQTPKHLITATGQRVTLRCSPRSGDLSVYWYQQSLDQGLQFLIQYYNGEERAKGNILERFSAQQFPDLHSELNLSSLELGDSALYFCASRPPPMGNTEAFFGQGTRLTVV.

This clone was picked up one time. The chain is built from TRBV7-6 and TRBJ1-5; D gene unclear. The germline CDR1 and CDR2 sequences are SGHVS and FNYEAQ. Trimming left V 0 bases short and J 5 bases short, with 5 bases between. The CDR3 is 13 amino acids. The CDR3 region is CASSLADDQPQHF. CDR3 nucleotide sequence: TGTGCCAGCAGCTTAGCAGACGATCAGCCCCAGCATTTT.

The V and J genes are TRBV10-3 and TRBJ1-3; D may be TRBD1 (5 bases). V was clipped by 6 bases and J by 3 bases, with 12 bases between them. Germline CDR1 is ENHRY and CDR2 is SYGVKD. The CDR3 length is 14 residues. The CDR3 loop reads CAIRGTPDGNTIYF. The CDR3 DNA reads as TGTGCCATCAGGGGGACTCCGGATGGAAACACCATATATTTT.

The rearrangement uses TRBV9 and TRBJ2-7; no clear D. Germline lookup yields CDR1 SGDLS and CDR2 YYNGEE. This CDR3 comprises 14 residues. The V end was cut by 0 bases, the J end by 2 bases, with 9 bases between. The CDR3 region has the DNA TGTGCCAGCAGCGTAGCTTATGGTACCTACGAGCAGTACTTC. Residues: CASSVAYGTYEQYF.

The chain employs TRBV4-3 and TRBJ1-4; D remains ambiguous. From germline, CDR1 is LGHNA and CDR2 YSLEER. The CDR3 consists of 17 residues. V was shortened by 0 bases and J by 0 bases, with 11 bases between the two germline ends. CDR3 in amino acids: CASSQDPGYSTNEKLFF. Written as DNA, the CDR3 is TGCGCCAGCAGCCAAGATCCTGGGTACTCAACTAATGAAAAACTGTTTTTT.

This chain links TRBV29-1 with TRBJ2-1; 10 bases align to TRBD1. With 3 bases clipped from V and 3 bases from J, the junction kept 8 bases outside the gene matches. CDR3 length equals 16 residues. From germline, CDR1 is SQVTM and CDR2 ANQGSEA. The CDR3, as DNA: TGCAGCGTTGATCGGACAGGGGGTCCCCACTACAATGAGCAGTTCTTC. Protein: CSVDRTGGPHYNEQFF.